This entry features one T cell receptor (beta chain) sequence. Its antigen is as yet unknown. All donors came from Russia, were Caucasian and healthy, and spanned ages about 6 to 90. Peripheral blood from each donor was collected in a volume of ten milliliters. The CDR3 consists of 14 residues. Germline V lookup: CDR1 SGHRS, CDR2 YFSETQ. Trimming took 3 bases from V and 4 from J; bases not matched to a gene: 4. The sample belongs to a study of blood T cells in healthy people across ages. Study outcomes and limitations: There was a strong correlation between TCR beta diversity and naive T cell percentage.

Combining a sample-barcoded 5' primer with a J-beta primer mix, a second PCR ran for 7 to 11 cycles. TCRdb reprocessed the 5' RACE reads via MiXCR and lists one record per CDR3 protein. The data show about 1.6 million distinct CDR3 sequences, approximately 32% seen once. Sequenced material: blood. The V and J genes are TRBV5-1 and TRBJ2-3, with 8 bases matching TRBD1. The clonotype comes from a woman in her twenties or thirties in good health. CDR3 nucleotide sequence: TGCGCCAGCAGCTCCAGGGGGCAGGCAGATACGCAGTATTTT. Residues: CASSSRGQADTQYF.